The 28 T cell receptor beta chains reported below all come from one sample, sequenced in a study of tumor-infiltrating lymphocytes in primary liver carcinoma. Between roughly 20 and 32 mg of unsorted bulk tissue served as the source from which RNA and DNA were co-extracted. A primer matching the constant region was used to make TCR beta cDNA from approximately 520 ng of total RNA. The TCR beta library was amplified through three nested multiplex PCR rounds in a modified ARM-PCR procedure. The study ran its first two PCR rounds for roughly 11 cycles each, using TRBV1-TRBV30 forward primers and a C-beta reverse primer. MiXCR was run by TCRdb on the multiplex PCR reads, yielding one entry per CDR3 protein. The sample holds some 21,000 distinct CDR3 sequences, around 79% seen once. Sequenced input: liver tumor tissue from sampling region 1. Subset given: tumor region T1, superior pole. The receptors derive from a woman under 40 with primary liver carcinoma and hepatitis B virus infection.

Only a few counts were recorded for this clonotype. In this CDR3 the conserved last residue, phenylalanine or tryptophan, is missing, so a read error is likely. The V and J genes are TRBV5-6 and TRBJ1-1, with D unclear. The germline gives CDR1 SGHDT, CDR2 YYEEEE. The CDR3 is 14 residues long. The CDR3 sequence is CASSLGIVNTEAFL. DNA for the CDR3: TGTGCCAGTAGCTTAGGGATAGTGAACACTGAAGCTTTCCTT.

Regarding this clonotype: A much larger clone is a single base away; this may be a read error. The chain employs TRBV24-1 and TRBJ2-5; 7 positions match TRBD2. With 1 base clipped from V and 7 bases from J, the junction kept 11 bases outside the gene matches. CDR1 and CDR2 (germline): KGHDR, SFDVKD. The CDR3 is 16 residues long. The CDR3 DNA follows: TGTGCCACCAGTGATTTCCAAAGCGGGGTTAAAGGGACCCAGTACTTC. Translated: CATSDFQSGVKGTQYF.

This clonotype was seen just once. The chain is built from TRBV5-4 and TRBJ2-3; 10 bases align to TRBD2. The CDR3 contains 18 residues. The ends lost 5 bases at V and 15 bases at J; junction bases unmatched: 27. Looked up from germline, CDR1 is SGHNT and CDR2 is YYREEE (reference sequence). In DNA, the CDR3 is TGTGCCAGCAGTAACCCGGCGGCTAGCGGGAGTAGGACAGATAAGCAATATTTT. It translates to CASSNPAASGSRTDKQYF.

Of note for this clonotype: A much larger clonotype is one base distant, so this may be a read error. The chain couples TRBV3-1 to TRBJ2-7; the match to TRBD2 covers 9 bases. J was trimmed by 3 bases and V by 7 bases; bases with no gene match: 7. CDR1 and CDR2 from the germline V gene are LGHDT and YNNKEL (reference sequence). This CDR3 is built from 14 residues. CDR3 DNA sequence: TGTGCCAGCAACCGTTTAGCGGGAGACTACGAGCAGTACTTC. Its protein is CASNRLAGDYEQYF.

Worth noting for this clonotype: An end of the junction differs from the germline gene, which may be a read error. This chain uses TRBV12-3 or TRBV12-4 with TRBJ2-3, with a tentative D call TRBD2 (5 bases). CDR3 length: 15 residues. CDR3 sequence reads: CISSFPPPSTDTRYF. CDR3 coding DNA: TGTATCAGCAGTTTTCCCCCTCCTAGCACAGATACGCGGTATTTT.

On this clonotype itself: The junction departs from germline at one end; a sequencing error may be responsible. This sequence joins TRBV11-3 and TRBJ2-2; D tentatively fits TRBD1 or TRBD2 (5 bases each). The CDR3 has 15 amino acids. CDR1 SGHNT and CDR2 YENEEA come from the germline V gene. CDR3 residues: CASNRRDGAPGVLCF. As DNA, the CDR3 is TGCGCCAGCAACCGTCGGGACGGGGCCCCCGGGGTGCTGTGTTTT.

Notes on this clonotype: The CDR3 carries no conserved terminal phenylalanine or tryptophan, so it likely arises from a read error. Because the CDR3's place on the DNA is in doubt, the DNA is left out and the CDR3 is given as listed by TCRdb. The chain links TRBV11-3 to TRBJ2-1; the DNA was not used to check the table's D call, TRBD2. The germline V gene has CDR1 SGHNT and CDR2 YENEEA. The CDR3 totals 15 residues, both ends included. The CDR3: CDSCRLAWGGYEQFL.

Details on this clonotype: A read error may be the cause here, since a much bigger clone is one base away. The CDR3 nucleotides are TGCAGCGTTGAAATAGGGCGGGAGAAGGTCGGGGAGCTGTTTTTT. It is translated as CSVEIGREKVGELFF. The chain recombines TRBV29-1 with TRBJ2-2; 7 nucleotides line up with TRBD2. The junction had 10 bases not matched to a gene; V was cut back by 2 bases and J by 7 bases. The CDR3 spans 15 residues. The germline V gene has CDR1 SQVTM and CDR2 ANQGSEA.

This clonotype was seen a few times. Because the CDR3 is missing its conserved closing phenylalanine or tryptophan, this is likely a read error. V and J are TRBV10-3 and TRBJ2-1, with D possibly called TRBD1 or TRBD2 (5 bases each). The germline gives CDR1 ENHRY, CDR2 SYGVKD. CDR3 size: 14 residues. Here the CDR3 DNA reads TGTGCCATCAGTCCCACGGGGACCCGGGATGAACAGTTCCTC. Protein product: CAISPTGTRDEQFL.

On this clonotype itself: This likely comes from a read error, as the CDR3 has no conserved phenylalanine or tryptophan at its end. The V call is TRBV6-5, the J call TRBJ2-2, with D perhaps TRBD1 (6 bases). The CDR3 length is 15 residues. Germline CDR1 reads MNHEY; CDR2 reads SVGAGI. CDR3 bases: TGTGCCATCAGTCCGCGTACAGGGTTCACCGGGGAGCTGTTTCTT. This translates into CAISPRTGFTGELFL.

About this clonotype: No conserved phenylalanine or tryptophan ends this CDR3, so it is likely a read error. The J gene is TRBJ2-2, the V gene TRBV6-5; TRBD1 matches 8 bases. The CDR3 contains 15 residues. Germline V gives CDR1 MNHEY, CDR2 SVGAGI. CDR3 coding DNA: TGTGTCAGTAGTCCGCGGACAGGGTTCACCTGGGAGCTGTTTCTT. Translated, it gives CVSSPRTGFTWELFL.

In the case of this clonotype: A much larger clone differs from this one at a single base, so this may be a read error. The chain carries TRBV11-2 and TRBJ2-2; 9 nucleotides match TRBD1. Germline-derived CDR1 and CDR2 are SGHAT and FQNNGV. The CDR3 spans 17 residues. DNA for the CDR3: TGTGCCAGCAGCTTTGATCGGGACAGGGTCGGCACCGGGGAGCTGTCTTTT. It is translated as CASSFDRDRVGTGELSF.

The genes are TRBV11-2 and TRBJ2-3; D is tentatively TRBD1 or TRBD2 (5 bases each). Per the germline V gene, CDR1 is SGHAT and CDR2 is FQNNGV. There are 15 residues in the CDR3. V was trimmed by 0 bases and J by 10 bases, leaving 17 bases between them. CDR3 DNA: TGTGCCAGCAGCTTAGAGGGTACCGGGACGGATGCGCAGTATTTT. It specifies CASSLEGTGTDAQYF.

With respect to this clonotype: Because it lacks the conserved phenylalanine or tryptophan at the end, this CDR3 is likely a read error. The rearrangement links TRBV25-1 to TRBJ2-1; D is uncertain. TRBJ2-7 matches the DNA end more closely, so the J call is doubtful. This CDR3 has 10 residues. Germline CDR1 reads MGHDK; CDR2 reads SYGVNS. The CDR3 DNA reads TGTGCCAGCAGTCATTTTGAGCAGTACATC. Translating gives CASSHFEQYI.

As concerns this clonotype: The junction differs from germline at one of its ends, possibly a read error. This chain connects TRBV11-3 to TRBJ2-3; D is unresolved. Looked up from germline, CDR1 is SGHNT and CDR2 is YENEEA. The CDR3 sequence is 11 residues long. The chain's CDR3 is CPSRYTDTQYF. For the CDR3, the DNA is TGTCCCAGCAGGTATACAGATACGCAGTATTTT.

V usage is TRBV11-2 and J usage is TRBJ2-7; 7 positions match TRBD2. This CDR3 comprises 14 residues. Germline V gives CDR1 SGHAT, CDR2 FQNNGV. V shed 5 bases and J 13 bases; nucleotides not matched to a gene: 17. The CDR3 loop reads CASSSLGIAGERYF. Here the CDR3 DNA reads TGTGCCAGCAGCAGCCTCGGGATAGCGGGCGAGCGATACTTC. Together with reference TRBV11-2 and TRBJ2-7, the CDR3 gives the full variable domain: EAGVAQSPRYKIIEKRQSVAFWCNPISGHATLYWYQQILGQGPKLLIQFQNNGVVDDSQLPKDRFSAERLKGVDSTLKIQPAKLEDSAVYLCASSSLGIAGERYFGPGTRLTVT.

This sequence joins TRBV12-3 or TRBV12-4 and TRBJ2-3; D is ambiguous. V dropped 3 bases and J dropped 0 bases, with 7 bases sitting between them. The CDR3 spans 14 residues. CDR3 sequence: CASSFPTSTDTQYF. The CDR3, as DNA: TGTGCCAGCAGTTTTCCCACTAGCACAGATACGCAGTATTTT.

This chain uses TRBV6-5 with TRBJ2-2; 7 bases line up with TRBD1. CDR1 MNHEY and CDR2 SVGAGI come from the germline V gene. This CDR3 is 15 amino acids long. Trimming cost V 7 bases and J 4 bases; bases outside gene matches: 9. CDR3 sequence reads: CASNPLTGSTGELFF. The CDR3 region has the DNA TGTGCCAGCAATCCGCTGACAGGGTCCACCGGGGAGCTGTTTTTT.

This clonotype was observed once. The V and J genes are TRBV4-3 and TRBJ2-5; D unresolved. Germline V gene lookup returns CDR1 LGHNA and CDR2 YSLEER. The V end lost 10 bases, the J end lost 5 bases, and 23 bases lay between the germline ends. The CDR3 covers 15 residues. CDR3 coding DNA: TGCGCCAACATCCAAGATCTAAATCAATGGGAGACCCAGTACTTC. Amino acids: CANIQDLNQWETQYF.

This chain joins TRBV5-6 and TRBJ2-7; D is perhaps TRBD1 or TRBD2 (7 bases each). The CDR3 runs to 16 residues. Germline CDR1 is SGHDT and CDR2 is YYEEEE. The ends were cut back, 10 bases at V and 3 bases at J, with 26 bases in the middle. CDR3 sequence: CAGGLAGGLFLYEQYF. Written as DNA, the CDR3 is TGTGCCGGCGGCTTGGCAGGGGGACTATTCCTCTACGAGCAGTACTTC.

The V gene is TRBV29-1, the J gene TRBJ2-7; 14 nucleotides match TRBD2. In germline, CDR1 is SQVTM, CDR2 ANQGSEA. CDR3 length equals 16 residues. J gave up 2 bases and V 4 bases, and 7 bases lay outside the gene matches. CDR3 DNA: TGCAGCGTTGCGGGACTAGCGGGAGTGAGTGCCTACGAGCAGTACTTC. The encoded protein is CSVAGLAGVSAYEQYF.

Comment on this clonotype: One junction end disagrees with the germline gene, perhaps due to a read error. This chain links TRBV11-1 with TRBJ2-7, with D unresolved. The CDR3 extends over 12 amino acids. Germline assignment: CDR1 SGHAT and CDR2 FQDESV (reference sequence). Here the CDR3 reads CASSLGYLREQF. For the CDR3, the DNA is TGTGCCAGCAGCTTAGGATACCTCCGCGAGCAGTTC.

In DNA form, the CDR3 reads TGTGCCAGCAGCTTGTGGAATGAGCAGTTCTTC. Its protein is CASSLWNEQFF. The chain joins TRBV5-5 to TRBJ2-1; D gene unclear. The CDR3 loop spans 11 amino acids. V gave up 1 base and J gave up 7 bases, with 3 bases separating them. From germline, CDR1 is SGHKS and CDR2 YYEKEE (reference sequence).

Points on this clonotype: One end of the junction does not line up with germline, which may come from a read error. The gene calls are TRBV28 and TRBJ2-2; 7 bases align to TRBD2. Per germline, CDR1 MDHEN and CDR2 SYDVKM. The CDR3 is 13 amino acids. CDR3 in amino acids: CASGLNGSGELFF. The DNA of the CDR3 is TGTGCCAGCGGTTTGAACGGGAGCGGGGAACTGTTTTTT.

A word on this clonotype: At one end the junction does not follow the germline gene, possibly because of a read error. V is TRBV11-2 and J is TRBJ2-7; D call uncertain. The CDR3 has 13 residues. Per germline, CDR1 SGHAT and CDR2 FQNNGV. The CDR3 nucleotides are TGTGCCTGCAAGATTGCTGGGAACTACGAGCAGTATTTC. This encodes CACKIAGNYEQYF.

For this clonotype: At one end, the junction sequence differs from germline, possibly due to a read error. The V and J genes are TRBV6-2 or TRBV6-3 and TRBJ2-1; D possibly corresponds to TRBD1 (6 bases). Germline-derived CDR1 and CDR2 are MNHEY and SVGEGT. The CDR3 contains 12 residues. Written as DNA, the CDR3 is TGTTCCAGCGAGAGCAGGGGCAATGAGCAGTTCTTC. Encoded protein: CSSESRGNEQFF.

Remarks on this clonotype: At one end the junction does not follow the germline gene, possibly because of a read error. This chain joins TRBV12-3 or TRBV12-4 and TRBJ2-5; tentative D call: TRBD2 (5 bases). The length of the CDR3 is 14 residues. The CDR3, as DNA: TGTGCCAGCAGTTATCCGGACTCCCAAGAGATCCAGTACTTC. Amino acids: CASSYPDSQEIQYF.

V usage is TRBV28 and J usage is TRBJ2-1; TRBD2 agrees at 7 bases. There are 15 residues in the CDR3. The V gene end was trimmed by 7 bases and the J gene end by 6 bases; junction bases not matched to a gene: 12. The germline CDR1 and CDR2 sequences are MDHEN and SYDVKM. The CDR3 DNA is TGTGCCAGCAATCTACTAGCGTCCGTCAGCAATGAGCAGTTCTTC. It is translated as CASNLLASVSNEQFF.